These 8 T cell receptor beta chains originate from one sample sequenced in a study of human T cells and chemical hapten exposure. TCRdb processed the RACE reads anew with MiXCR; each CDR3 protein has one entry. The sample contains tens of thousands of distinct CDR3 sequences, 6% to 9.5% of which appear only once. Time point indicated: pre-sensitization, week 0. Treatment denoted: therapeutic diphenylcyclopropenone sensitization with weekly scalp DPC. The sequences come from whole blood, collected in connection with sensitization to the hapten diphenylcyclopropenone (DPC). The receptor source for this set is a woman in her fifties or sixties with alopecia areata. Some clones in this sample may be carry-over from other donors' samples.

This clonotype occurred many times. The V gene is TRBV6-1, the J gene TRBJ2-7, with 7 bases that match TRBD1. CDR1 is MNHNS, CDR2 SASEGT, per germline. V lost 4 bases and J lost 4; bases outside the gene matches: 13. This CDR3 is 16 amino acids long. For the CDR3, the DNA is TGTGCCAGCAGTGCTGGAGCCGGGACAGTGCTATACGAGCAGTACTTC. Its translation is CASSAGAGTVLYEQYF.

This clonotype was recorded many times. This CDR3 reads CASGEGNKNIQYF. CDR3 nucleotide sequence: TGTGCCAGCGGGGAGGGGAACAAAAACATTCAGTACTTC. V is TRBV6-5 and J is TRBJ2-4; TRBD2 matches at 7 bases. The CDR3 runs 13 residues. CDR1 MNHEY and CDR2 SVGAGI come from the germline V gene. V shed 8 bases and J 3 bases; nucleotides not matched to a gene: 4.

This clonotype has a count of ten or more. The genes are TRBV7-2 and TRBJ2-2; TRBD1 matches 9 bases. J gave up 5 bases and V 3 bases, and 1 base lay outside the gene matches. This CDR3 contains 14 residues. Germline loops: CDR1 SGHTA, CDR2 FQGNSA. CDR3 sequence reads: CASSFDRGTGELFF. CDR3 nucleotide sequence: TGTGCCAGCAGCTTTGACAGGGGGACCGGGGAGCTGTTTTTT.

In its sample, this clonotype was seen many times. The V and J genes are TRBV5-1 and TRBJ2-7; 9 bases align to TRBD1. This CDR3 spans 16 amino acids. V dropped 4 bases and J dropped 1; count of bases not matched to a gene: 9. Per the germline V gene, CDR1 is SGHRS and CDR2 is YFSETQ. The CDR3 DNA follows: TGCGCCAGCAGCACATACAGGGGGCGCCCGTCCTACGAGCAGTACTTC. Its protein is CASSTYRGRPSYEQYF.

This clonotype appeared many times. The chain joins TRBV7-3 to TRBJ2-1; the match to TRBD1 covers 10 bases. This CDR3 has 15 amino acids. Trimming removed 4 bases from V and 6 bases from J; junction bases left unmatched: 6. The V gene's germline CDR1 is SGHTA and CDR2 FQGTGA. This CDR3 reads CASSYRQGAPNEQFF. The CDR3 bases are TGTGCCAGCAGCTACCGACAGGGGGCGCCCAATGAGCAGTTCTTC.

At least ten counts were recorded for this clonotype. The chain has TRBV3-1 and TRBJ2-1; D is possibly TRBD2 (7 bases). Trimming stripped 6 bases from V and 3 bases from J, with 15 bases between. CDR1 LGHDT and CDR2 YNNKEL come from the germline V gene (reference sequence). CDR3 size: 15 residues. CDR3 region: CASRLGGANYNEQFF. Here the CDR3 DNA reads TGTGCCAGCAGGCTTGGGGGGGCCAACTACAATGAGCAGTTCTTC.

This clonotype was counted a few times. CDR3 nucleotide sequence: TGTGCCAGCAGTTTTTTAGCGGGAGTCCACGAGCAGTACTTC. It encodes CASSFLAGVHEQYF. The chain couples TRBV27 to TRBJ2-7, with 9 bases lining up with TRBD2. The germline gives CDR1 MNHEY, CDR2 SMNVEV (reference sequence). CDR3 length: 14 amino acids. With V trimmed by 3 bases and J by 5 bases, 5 bases remained unmatched.

This clonotype was detected many times. This CDR3 reads CSAIRPGQPQHF. CDR3 sequence (DNA): TGCAGTGCTATACGTCCGGGGCAGCCCCAGCATTTT. This chain uses TRBV20-1 with TRBJ1-5; D is unclear. V lost 4 bases, J lost 7 bases, and 11 bases lay in between. CDR1 and CDR2 from the germline V gene are DFQATT and SNEGSKA (reference sequence). The CDR3 sequence is 12 residues long.